This is a list of T cell receptor beta chains from one sample in a study of response to subunit inactivated influenza vaccine. From the RT-PCR reads, TCRdb called clonotypes with MiXCR, one entry per CDR3 protein. The data show 500,000 or so distinct CDR3 sequences, 16% seen once. The material sequenced was CD4+ T cells sorted from PBMCs, taken 23 to 25 months after vaccination. These receptors were collected from a man aged 50 to 75 who received an inactivated influenza vaccine. The CDR3 runs from the conserved cysteine through the conserved F or W. The D gene is left open where the match is weak. Only some rows state a clone size, as once, few, many or a class for expanded clones.

V: TRBV4-2; J: TRBJ1-2; length: 12; size: few; D: -; CDR3: CASRQGSYGYTF; DNA: TGTGCCAGCAGACAAGGTAGCTATGGCTACACCTTC
V: TRBV20-1; J: TRBJ2-7; length: 15; size: few; D: -; CDR3: CSAREKYSSYYEQYF; DNA: TGCAGTGCTAGAGAGAAGTATTCATCATACTACGAGCAGTACTTC
V: TRBV4-3; J: TRBJ1-6; length: 13; size: -; D: -; CDR3: CASSRDRGSPLHF; DNA: TGCGCCAGCAGCAGGGATCGGGGTTCACCCCTCCACTTT
V: TRBV5-1; J: TRBJ2-7; length: 14; size: few; D: -; CDR3: CASSSSPGPYEQYF; DNA: TGCGCCAGCAGCTCCTCTCCAGGGCCCTACGAGCAGTACTTC
V: TRBV30; J: TRBJ2-3; length: 16; size: few; D: TRBD1; CDR3: CAWSLWDRGSTDTQYF; DNA: TGTGCCTGGAGTCTATGGGACAGGGGTAGCACAGATACGCAGTATTTT
V: TRBV7-2; J: TRBJ2-3; length: 15; size: few; D: TRBD1; CDR3: CASSANRGVSDTQYF; DNA: TGTGCCAGCAGCGCTAACAGGGGCGTCTCAGATACGCAGTATTTT
V: TRBV20-1; J: TRBJ2-3; length: 14; size: -; D: -; CDR3: CSAPVSGSTDTQYF; DNA: TGCAGTGCCCCCGTTAGCGGTAGCACAGATACGCAGTATTTT
V: TRBV12-3/TRBV12-4; J: TRBJ2-7; length: 14; size: many; D: -; CDR3: CASSVPGRYYEQYF; DNA: TGTGCCAGCAGCGTCCCGGGTCGGTACTACGAGCAGTACTTC
V: TRBV5-6; J: TRBJ2-5; length: 16; size: -; D: TRBD2; CDR3: CASSLWLAGGKETQYF; DNA: TGTGCCAGCAGCTTGTGGCTAGCGGGAGGGAAAGAGACCCAGTACTTC
V: TRBV15; J: TRBJ2-2; length: 15; size: few; D: -; CDR3: CATSTGTVNTGELFF; DNA: TGTGCCACCAGCACCGGGACGGTGAACACCGGGGAGCTGTTTTTT